Only one count was recorded for the clone carrying this T cell receptor beta chain. This sample was taken from a study of blood T cell repertoires in COVID-19. About the research overall: The analysed material was cDNA or gDNA that came from T cells, B-cell-depleted T cells, or PBMCs.

Measured with immunoSEQ multiplex PCR; TCRdb has only the in-frame clones, and not every one. In the table there are 200,000 or so clones, around nine tenths of which are singletons. The study recruited people aged roughly 18 to 100 years across approximately 24 US areas. Recovered Cohort 3 donors showed two negative PCRs, clearance, or symptom resolution. Sequencing was done on a sample of PBMCs or T cells enriched from blood (not recorded which). The sequence derives from a man aged 25-45 years who had recovered from COVID-19.

This CDR3 reads CASRVDRPLNSPLHF. The CDR3 DNA reads TGTGCCAGCAGGGTGGACAGGCCTCTAAATTCACCCCTCCACTTT. This chain joins TRBV28 and TRBJ1-6, with 7 bases identical to TRBD1. The CDR3 is 15 residues long. Trimming at V came to 6 bases and at J to 7 bases, leaving 9 bases not matched to a gene. Looked up from germline, CDR1 is MDHEN and CDR2 is SYDVKM. Together with reference TRBV28 and TRBJ1-6, the CDR3 gives the full variable domain: DVKVTQSSRYLVKRTGEKVFLECVQDMDHENMFWYRQDPGLGLRLIYFSYDVKMKEKGDIPEGYSVSREKKERFSLILESASTNQTSMYLCASRVDRPLNSPLHFGNGTRLTVT.